This T cell receptor (beta chain) was documented in a study of blood T cell repertoires in COVID-19. At the level of the study: From T cells, B-cell-depleted T cells, or PBMCs came the material, which was cDNA or gDNA.

The germline V and J ends were trimmed by 2 bases and 5 bases, with 7 bases remaining between them. The CDR3 has 13 residues. Germline V CDR1 and CDR2: LNHDA, SQIVND (reference sequence). Some clones are missing from TCRdb's copy, which holds only in-frame ones; the method was immunoSEQ multiplex PCR. This table has about 250,000 clones, around 89% appearing once. Sample: peripheral blood. The rearrangement joins TRBV19 to TRBJ1-5; tentatively, D is TRBD1 (5 bases). The receptor comes from a woman in her twenties or thirties with COVID-19, enrolled during active disease. The CDR3 sequence: CASSIRGDQPQHF. The CDR3 DNA sequence: TGTGCCAGTAGTATAAGGGGCGATCAGCCCCAGCATTTT.